This entry describes one TCR beta chain. Its specificity is unknown. This sample is part of a study of shared clonotypes between healthy human individuals. Study-level background: Donors had three CD4 naive, three CD4 memory, two CD8 naive and one CD8 memory plate apiece.

Germline V gene lookup returns CDR1 SGHRS and CDR2 YFSETQ. V shed 8 bases, J shed 3 bases, and the junction held 4 bases outside the gene matches. The CDR3 loop spans 13 amino acids. CD45RO-negative cells were positively selected for CCR7, leaving out terminally differentiated effector memory CD45RA+ cells. The healthy adult donors were HIV-negative and reported no recent acute infections or vaccinations. Caucasian adults living in Nashville, Tennessee, provided all samples. Study outcomes and limitations: It was the non-shared clonotypes that had lower generation probabilities than clonotypes shared by all four donors.

Assay: immunoSEQ multiplex PCR; the TCRdb copy retains only in-frame clones and omits some. This table holds hundreds of thousands of clones, approximately 95% found once. This sequence joins TRBV5-1 and TRBJ2-3; TRBD2 matches 9 bases. The sequenced material came from naive CD8+ T cells sorted from blood. The sequence was obtained from a woman aged 30 to 39 in good health. As DNA, the CDR3 is TGCGCCAGTAGACTAGCGGAGACAGATACGCAGTATTTT. Its translation is CASRLAETDTQYF.